These 25 T cell receptor beta chains share one sample of origin, sequenced in a study of T cell responses to AZD1222 COVID-19 vaccine. Method: immunoSEQ multiplex PCR; TCRdb's copy keeps in-frame clones and lacks some. The data show tens of thousands of clones, approximately 88% seen once. The sequences come from peripheral blood, collected on day 0 of AZD1222 vaccination. The source is an adult in good health.

The chain uses TRBV7-9 and TRBJ1-4; D ambiguous. The germline CDR1 and CDR2 sequences are SEHNR and FQNEAQ (reference sequence). V was clipped by 4 bases and J by 8 bases, with 17 bases between them. This CDR3 contains 15 residues. The CDR3 coding sequence is TGTGCCAGCAGCTCGGTGGAGCAAGGGAACGAAAAACTGTTTTTT. As protein: CASSSVEQGNEKLFF.

CDR3 sequence: CASSPGGTYNSPLHF. The DNA of the CDR3 is TGTGCCAGCAGCCCAGGAGGAACCTATAATTCACCCCTCCACTTT. The V call is TRBV7-9, the J call TRBJ1-6; D not certain. Germline CDR1 and CDR2: SEHNR and FQNEAQ (reference sequence). V lost 5 bases and J lost 2, with 10 bases in between. This CDR3 contains 15 residues.

The CDR3 DNA is TGCGCCAGCAGCCCAGCGGGAGGGCAAGAGACCCAGTACTTC. This sequence encodes CASSPAGGQETQYF. This chain connects TRBV5-1 to TRBJ2-5; 10 positions agree with TRBD2. The V and J ends lost 4 bases and 2 bases, in that order; junction bases with no gene match: 2. Per the germline V gene, CDR1 is SGHRS and CDR2 is YFSETQ. The CDR3 totals 14 residues. The full variable domain, completed using reference TRBV5-1 and TRBJ2-5, is KAGVTQTPRYLIKTRGQQVTLSCSPISGHRSVSWYQQTPGQGLQFLFEYFSETQRNKGNFPGRFSGRQFSNSRSEMNVSTLELGDSALYLCASSPAGGQETQYFGPGTRLLVL.

The table lists this clone with a count of one. The rearrangement joins TRBV25-1 to TRBJ1-6; no reliable D call. V lost 7 bases and J 11 bases, leaving 18 bases between the germline ends. This CDR3 has 14 amino acids. CDR1 and CDR2 from the germline V gene are MGHDK and SYGVNS. The CDR3 loop reads CASTPDKGLAPLHF. CDR3 coding DNA: TGTGCCAGCACTCCCGACAAGGGTCTTGCACCCCTCCACTTT.

CDR3 sequence (DNA): TGTGCCAGCAGCCCGGGACTAGCGGGAATCGGCTACGAGCAGTACTTC. Translating it yields CASSPGLAGIGYEQYF. The chain carries TRBV5-6 and TRBJ2-7; 13 positions match TRBD2. The CDR3 covers 16 residues. Germline CDR1 SGHDT, CDR2 YYEEEE. Losses at the gene ends were 4 bases for V and 3 bases for J; bases not matched to a gene: 7.

The rearrangement joins TRBV5-6 to TRBJ1-5, with unresolved D. The CDR3 is 11 residues long. Germline values: CDR1 SGHDT, CDR2 YYEEEE. Trimming shortened V by 5 bases and J by 9 bases, and 9 bases separated the two germline ends. DNA of the CDR3: TGTGCCAGCAGTTCGGGAGGGCCCCAGCATTTT. Its protein product is CASSSGGPQHF.

The chain combines TRBV30 with TRBJ1-3; D ambiguous. Trimming removed 3 bases from V and 0 bases from J, with 6 bases in between. This CDR3 region has 13 residues. Germline values: CDR1 GTSNPN, CDR2 SVGIG (reference sequence). The CDR3 sequence is CAWRMGSGNTIYF. The CDR3 nucleotides are TGTGCCTGGAGGATGGGCTCTGGAAACACCATATATTTT.

This chain links TRBV3-1 (or the pseudogene TRBV3-2) with TRBJ2-1; possibly TRBD2 for D (6 bases). The germline gives CDR1 LGHDT, CDR2 YNNKEL (reference sequence). The CDR3 covers 14 residues. The ends were cut back, 2 bases at V and 5 bases at J, with 10 bases in the middle. The CDR3 DNA follows: TGTGCCAGCAGCCAATGGGACTTAAACAATGAGCAGTTCTTC. Translation gives CASSQWDLNNEQFF.

The chain combines TRBV4-2 with TRBJ1-1; possibly TRBD1 for D (5 bases). The CDR3 spans 15 residues. Germline values: CDR1 LGHNA, CDR2 YNFKEQ. V was shortened by 2 bases and J by 4 bases, with 14 bases between the two germline ends. CDR3 loop: CASSQSEGRGTEAFF. CDR3 DNA sequence: TGTGCCAGCAGCCAATCTGAGGGGAGGGGCACTGAAGCTTTCTTT.

The V call is TRBV6-5, the J call TRBJ1-1; a possible D gene is TRBD1 (5 bases). Trimming took off 7 bases at V and 4 bases at J, with 16 bases between the two ends. The CDR3 totals 14 residues. Per germline, CDR1 MNHEY and CDR2 SVGAGI. The CDR3, as DNA: TGTGCCAGCACTAAAGAGGGGATCGGCACTGAAGCTTTCTTT. Translated, it gives CASTKEGIGTEAFF.

The chain recombines TRBV5-4 with TRBJ2-7, with a weak D call TRBD2 (5 bases). V was pared by 0 bases and J by 2 bases, with 9 bases between. The CDR3 sequence is 14 residues long. The V gene's germline CDR1 is SGHNT and CDR2 YYREEE (reference sequence). CDR3 in amino acids: CASSLDGETYEQYF. DNA of the CDR3: TGTGCCAGCAGCTTGGACGGGGAGACCTACGAGCAGTACTTC.

This chain uses TRBV3-1 (or the pseudogene TRBV3-2) with TRBJ2-7; D is possibly TRBD2 (7 bases). Germline CDR1 reads LGHDT; CDR2 reads YNNKEL (reference sequence). The CDR3 loop spans 13 amino acids. V lost 4 bases, J lost 6 bases, and 13 bases lay in between. CDR3 sequence (DNA): TGTGCCAGCAGCCGGGGGGGCTCTGGCGAGCAGTACTTC. The encoded protein is CASSRGGSGEQYF.

The chain carries TRBV27 and TRBJ1-5; no firm D call. The CDR3 sequence is 13 residues long. The ends were cut back, 6 bases at V and 10 bases at J, with 16 bases in the middle. CDR1 and CDR2 (germline): MNHEY, SMNVEV (reference sequence). CDR3 in amino acids: CASSLEGLEPQHF. The CDR3, as DNA: TGTGCCAGCAGCCTAGAGGGTTTGGAACCCCAGCATTTT.

The V call is TRBV5-8, the J call TRBJ2-1; D not resolved. This CDR3 region has 14 residues. With 7 bases removed from V and 4 bases from J, the gap between germline ends came to 15 bases. Germline-derived CDR1 and CDR2 are SGHTS and YDEGEE. The CDR3 reads CASDMGIDYNEQFF. The CDR3 coding sequence is TGTGCCAGCGACATGGGGATAGATTACAATGAGCAGTTCTTC. The full variable domain, its missing parts supplied by reference TRBV5-8 and TRBJ2-1, is EAGVTQSPTHLIKTRGQQATLRCSPISGHTSVYWYQQALGLGLQFLLWYDEGEERNRGNFPPRFSGRQFPNYSSELNVNALELEDSALYLCASDMGIDYNEQFFGPGTRLTVL.

The gene calls are TRBV2 and TRBJ1-6; D is unclear. The CDR3 is 13 amino acids. Germline CDR1 SNHLY, CDR2 FYNNEI. Trimming left V 6 bases short and J 1 base short, with 4 bases between. The CDR3 spells CASRRSYNSPLHF. The CDR3 DNA reads as TGTGCCAGCAGAAGATCCTATAATTCACCCCTCCACTTT.

The chain links TRBV7-9 to TRBJ2-1, with TRBD1 identical over 12 bases. CDR3 length: 15 amino acids. Germline loops: CDR1 SEHNR, CDR2 FQNEAQ (reference sequence). Losses at the gene ends were 5 bases for V and 8 bases for J; bases not matched to a gene: 7. The CDR3, as DNA: TGTGCCAGCAGCACCGGGACAGGGGGCTGGGATGAGCAGTTCTTC. This gives the protein CASSTGTGGWDEQFF.

The chain links TRBV3-1 (or the pseudogene TRBV3-2) to TRBJ1-2; D unresolved. Trimming shortened V by 4 bases and J by 6 bases, and 15 bases separated the two germline ends. Germline V gene lookup returns CDR1 LGHDT and CDR2 YNNKEL (reference sequence). The CDR3 sequence is 14 residues long. CDR3 protein: CASSLRTGLNGYTF. For the CDR3, the DNA is TGTGCCAGCAGCCTAAGGACCGGCTTAAATGGCTACACCTTC.

The chain carries TRBV5-8 and TRBJ2-2, with D perhaps matching TRBD1 or TRBD2 (5 bases each). The germline V gene has CDR1 SGHTS and CDR2 YDEGEE. The CDR3 runs to 14 residues. V gave up 10 bases and J gave up 2 bases, with 15 bases separating them. CDR3: CAASTGPNTGELFF. The CDR3 nucleotides are TGTGCCGCCAGCACGGGGCCAAACACCGGGGAGCTGTTTTTT.

This chain links TRBV19 with TRBJ1-2; 7 bases map to TRBD1. CDR1 and CDR2 from the germline V gene are LNHDA and SQIVND (reference sequence). Trimming took 9 bases from V and 8 from J; bases not matched to a gene: 18. The CDR3 consists of 15 residues. The CDR3, as DNA: TGTGCCAGCCACAAGACGCAGACAAGAGGGGGCGGCTACACCTTC. It codes for CASHKTQTRGGGYTF.

The chain links TRBV4-1 to TRBJ2-7; 9 bases match TRBD2. This CDR3 is built from 15 residues. Unmatched junction bases numbered 5, after V lost 0 bases and J lost 5 bases. The germline gives CDR1 MGHRA, CDR2 YSYEKL. Here the CDR3 reads CASSQDLAGINEQYF. In nucleotides, the CDR3 is TGCGCCAGCAGCCAAGACCTAGCGGGAATCAACGAGCAGTACTTC.

The chain uses TRBV7-3 and TRBJ2-3; 12 nucleotides agree with TRBD2. V was pared by 5 bases and J by 3 bases, with 9 bases of the junction left unmatched. The CDR3 totals 17 residues. Germline-derived CDR1 and CDR2 are SGHTA and FQGTGA. CDR3 amino acids: CASSPYSTSGGTDTQYF. DNA of the CDR3: TGTGCCAGCAGCCCCTATTCCACTAGCGGGGGGACAGATACGCAGTATTTT.

V usage is TRBV5-5 and J usage is TRBJ2-7, with no clear D. This CDR3 contains 15 residues. Germline values: CDR1 SGHKS, CDR2 YYEKEE (reference sequence). Trimming shortened V by 2 bases and J by 6 bases, and 18 bases separated the two germline ends. Here the CDR3 reads CASSFFLLLSGEQYF. The CDR3 DNA reads as TGTGCCAGCAGCTTTTTTCTCCTACTATCGGGCGAGCAGTACTTC. The entire variable domain, with the rest obtained from reference TRBV5-5 and TRBJ2-7, is as follows: DAGVTQSPTHLIKTRGQQVTLRCSPISGHKSVSWYQQVLGQGPQFIFQYYEKEERGRGNFPDRFSARQFPNYSSELNVNALLLGDSALYLCASSFFLLLSGEQYFGPGTRLTVT.

The V call is TRBV7-9, the J call TRBJ1-2; D gene uncertain. The V end was cut by 2 bases, the J end by 7 bases, with 5 bases between. The CDR3 covers 11 residues. Germline V lookup: CDR1 SEHNR, CDR2 FQNEAQ (reference sequence). DNA of the CDR3: TGTGCCAGCAGCTTACTCGGTGGCTACACCTTC. It codes for CASSLLGGYTF.

The genes are TRBV11-2 and TRBJ2-7; D unclear. The CDR3 is 13 residues long. Germline V gene sequence: CDR1 SGHAT, CDR2 FQNNGV. The germline V and J ends were trimmed by 1 base and 5 bases, with 9 bases remaining between them. CDR3 protein: CASSLGLEHEQYF. The CDR3 nucleotides are TGTGCCAGCAGCTTAGGACTTGAGCACGAGCAGTACTTC.

The rearrangement links TRBV6-6 to TRBJ1-2, with a weak D call TRBD1 (5 bases). In germline, CDR1 is MNHNY, CDR2 SVGAGI (reference sequence). The CDR3 has 16 amino acids. V was trimmed by 7 bases and J by 3 bases, leaving 21 bases between them. The CDR3 DNA follows: TGTGCCAGCACCCCTCCCCCCGGGGGTTTTCACTATGGCTACACCTTC. This encodes CASTPPPGGFHYGYTF.